The 8 T cell receptor beta chains listed next were all sequenced from one sample in a study of cytomegalovirus exposure and HLA in healthy donors. The primer mix had 60 Vbeta and 13 Jbeta primers. Profiling relied on immunoSEQ multiplex PCR, and the TCRdb table lists in-frame clones only, not all of them. The sample consists of 95,000 to 150,000 clones, about 80% of them appearing once. Input material: PBMCs. Receptor source: a female donor in good health and CMV-seropositive.

The chain links TRBV27 to TRBJ2-2; D may be TRBD1 (6 bases). The CDR3 consists of 15 residues. With 4 bases removed from V and 7 bases from J, the gap between germline ends came to 16 bases. CDR1 is MNHEY and CDR2 is SMNVEV in the germline V gene (reference sequence). The CDR3 reads CASSWRPGVIGELFF. The CDR3 DNA is TGTGCCAGCAGTTGGAGGCCAGGGGTCATCGGGGAGCTGTTTTTT.

The count of this clone is one. The chain has TRBV29-1 and TRBJ1-6; 9 positions match TRBD1. Germline CDR1 is SQVTM and CDR2 is ANQGSEA. The CDR3 runs to 13 residues. The J segment lost 7 bases and the V segment lost 7 bases, leaving 5 bases of the junction unmatched. The CDR3 region has the DNA TGCAGCGCGAAGGGACAGGGAAATTCACCCCTCCACTTT. This codes for CSAKGQGNSPLHF.

The chain combines TRBV7-3 with TRBJ2-5; D unresolved. The CDR3 consists of 15 residues. V was pared by 4 bases and J by 3 bases, with 15 bases between. CDR1 is SGHTA, CDR2 FQGTGA, per germline. The CDR3 region has the DNA TGTGCCAGCAGCTCCCTCGGTGAAGCGAAAGAGACCCAGTACTTC. Protein product: CASSSLGEAKETQYF.

The rearrangement joins TRBV6-5 to TRBJ1-1, with 8 bases aligning to TRBD1. The V segment lost 6 bases and the J segment 7 bases; nucleotides outside the gene matches: 7. The CDR3 is 13 amino acids. CDR1 and CDR2 (germline): MNHEY, SVGAGI. The CDR3 is CASRATGGSEAFF. DNA of the CDR3: TGTGCCAGCAGGGCCACAGGGGGTAGTGAAGCTTTCTTT.

This clone was observed a few times. This sequence joins TRBV21-1 and TRBJ2-4; TRBD1, the table's D call, lacks a check against the DNA. TRBV21-1 is annotated as a pseudogene. This CDR3 contains 18 residues. The CDR3, as DNA: TGTGCCAGCAGCCCAGGGGACCGTCGCAAGAGAGCCAAAAACATTCAGTACTTC. The encoded protein is CASSPGDRRKRAKNIQYF.

The chain recombines TRBV7-8 with TRBJ1-6; D not resolved. V was trimmed by 5 bases and J by 7 bases, leaving 15 bases between them. There are 15 residues in the CDR3. Germline V lookup: CDR1 SGHVS, CDR2 FQNEAQ. The CDR3, as DNA: TGTGCCAGCAGCCCCCGACTCGGCATAAATTCACCCCTCCACTTT. Encoded protein: CASSPRLGINSPLHF.

CDR3 nucleotide sequence: TGTGCCAGCACCGCGTCCGGGTTGGCTGAAGCTTTCTTT. Protein sequence: CASTASGLAEAFF. The V gene is TRBV7-6, the J gene TRBJ1-1; D is unclear. Germline values: CDR1 SGHVS, CDR2 FNYEAQ. The CDR3 is made up of 13 amino acids. Trimming left V 7 bases short and J 6 bases short, with 15 bases between. Variable domain in full (rest from reference TRBV7-6 and TRBJ1-1): GAGVSQSPRYKVTKRGQDVALRCDPISGHVSLYWYRQALGQGPEFLTYFNYEAQQDKSGLPNDRFSAERPEGSISTLTIQRTEQRDSAMYRCASTASGLAEAFFGQGTRLTVV.

The genes are TRBV12-5 and TRBJ1-1; D may be TRBD1 (6 bases). Between the trimmed V and J ends, which lost 0 bases and 4 bases, there was a span of 9 bases. Germline values: CDR1 LGHNT, CDR2 FRNRAP. The CDR3 is made up of 14 amino acids. The CDR3 spells CASGLVQGSTEAFF. As DNA, the CDR3 is TGTGCTAGTGGTTTGGTACAGGGATCCACTGAAGCTTTCTTT. The variable domain in full, completed from reference TRBV12-5 and TRBJ1-1, reads DARVTQTPRHKVTEMGQEVTMRCQPILGHNTVFWYRQTMMQGLELLAYFRNRAPLDDSGMPKDRFSAEMPDATLATLKIQPSEPRDSAVYFCASGLVQGSTEAFFGQGTRLTVV.